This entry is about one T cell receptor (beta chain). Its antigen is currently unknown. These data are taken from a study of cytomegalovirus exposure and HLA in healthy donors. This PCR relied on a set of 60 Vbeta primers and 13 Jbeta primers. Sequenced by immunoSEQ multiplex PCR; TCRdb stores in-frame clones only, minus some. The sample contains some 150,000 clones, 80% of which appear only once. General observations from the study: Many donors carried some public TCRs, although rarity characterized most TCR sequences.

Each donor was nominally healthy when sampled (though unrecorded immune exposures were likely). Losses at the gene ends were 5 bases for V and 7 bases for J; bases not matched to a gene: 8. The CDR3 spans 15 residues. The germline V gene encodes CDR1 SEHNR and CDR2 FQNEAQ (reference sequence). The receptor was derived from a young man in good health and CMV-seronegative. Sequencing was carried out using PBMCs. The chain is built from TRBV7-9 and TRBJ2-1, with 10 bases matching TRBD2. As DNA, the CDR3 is TGTGCCAGCAGCCAATGGGCTAGCGGGAGTAATGAGCAGTTCTTC. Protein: CASSQWASGSNEQFF. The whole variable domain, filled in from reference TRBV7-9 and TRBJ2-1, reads DTGVSQNPRHKITKRGQNVTFRCDPISEHNRLYWYRQTLGQGPEFLTYFQNEAQLEKSRLLSDRFSAERPKGSFSTLEIQRTEQGDSAMYLCASSQWASGSNEQFFGPGTRLTVL.